This T cell receptor (beta chain) was identified in a study of blood T cell repertoires in COVID-19. Study background: Sources were T cells, B-cell-depleted T cells, or PBMCs; the material itself was cDNA or gDNA.

The CDR3 spans 17 residues. Here immunoSEQ multiplex PCR was the method, and the copy in TCRdb shows in-frame clones only, minus some. The table records tens of thousands of clones, around four fifths of them present only once. This TCR was recovered from a man between 65 and 85 years old with acute or convalescent COVID-19. The rearrangement uses TRBV21-1 and TRBJ1-5; the listed D gene, TRBD1, was not tested against the DNA. TRBV21-1 is labeled a pseudogene. What was sequenced was peripheral blood. CDR3 protein: CASSKWLRGQGNQPQHF. In DNA, the CDR3 is TGTGCCAGCAGCAAATGGTTGAGGGGGCAAGGCAATCAGCCCCAGCATTTT.